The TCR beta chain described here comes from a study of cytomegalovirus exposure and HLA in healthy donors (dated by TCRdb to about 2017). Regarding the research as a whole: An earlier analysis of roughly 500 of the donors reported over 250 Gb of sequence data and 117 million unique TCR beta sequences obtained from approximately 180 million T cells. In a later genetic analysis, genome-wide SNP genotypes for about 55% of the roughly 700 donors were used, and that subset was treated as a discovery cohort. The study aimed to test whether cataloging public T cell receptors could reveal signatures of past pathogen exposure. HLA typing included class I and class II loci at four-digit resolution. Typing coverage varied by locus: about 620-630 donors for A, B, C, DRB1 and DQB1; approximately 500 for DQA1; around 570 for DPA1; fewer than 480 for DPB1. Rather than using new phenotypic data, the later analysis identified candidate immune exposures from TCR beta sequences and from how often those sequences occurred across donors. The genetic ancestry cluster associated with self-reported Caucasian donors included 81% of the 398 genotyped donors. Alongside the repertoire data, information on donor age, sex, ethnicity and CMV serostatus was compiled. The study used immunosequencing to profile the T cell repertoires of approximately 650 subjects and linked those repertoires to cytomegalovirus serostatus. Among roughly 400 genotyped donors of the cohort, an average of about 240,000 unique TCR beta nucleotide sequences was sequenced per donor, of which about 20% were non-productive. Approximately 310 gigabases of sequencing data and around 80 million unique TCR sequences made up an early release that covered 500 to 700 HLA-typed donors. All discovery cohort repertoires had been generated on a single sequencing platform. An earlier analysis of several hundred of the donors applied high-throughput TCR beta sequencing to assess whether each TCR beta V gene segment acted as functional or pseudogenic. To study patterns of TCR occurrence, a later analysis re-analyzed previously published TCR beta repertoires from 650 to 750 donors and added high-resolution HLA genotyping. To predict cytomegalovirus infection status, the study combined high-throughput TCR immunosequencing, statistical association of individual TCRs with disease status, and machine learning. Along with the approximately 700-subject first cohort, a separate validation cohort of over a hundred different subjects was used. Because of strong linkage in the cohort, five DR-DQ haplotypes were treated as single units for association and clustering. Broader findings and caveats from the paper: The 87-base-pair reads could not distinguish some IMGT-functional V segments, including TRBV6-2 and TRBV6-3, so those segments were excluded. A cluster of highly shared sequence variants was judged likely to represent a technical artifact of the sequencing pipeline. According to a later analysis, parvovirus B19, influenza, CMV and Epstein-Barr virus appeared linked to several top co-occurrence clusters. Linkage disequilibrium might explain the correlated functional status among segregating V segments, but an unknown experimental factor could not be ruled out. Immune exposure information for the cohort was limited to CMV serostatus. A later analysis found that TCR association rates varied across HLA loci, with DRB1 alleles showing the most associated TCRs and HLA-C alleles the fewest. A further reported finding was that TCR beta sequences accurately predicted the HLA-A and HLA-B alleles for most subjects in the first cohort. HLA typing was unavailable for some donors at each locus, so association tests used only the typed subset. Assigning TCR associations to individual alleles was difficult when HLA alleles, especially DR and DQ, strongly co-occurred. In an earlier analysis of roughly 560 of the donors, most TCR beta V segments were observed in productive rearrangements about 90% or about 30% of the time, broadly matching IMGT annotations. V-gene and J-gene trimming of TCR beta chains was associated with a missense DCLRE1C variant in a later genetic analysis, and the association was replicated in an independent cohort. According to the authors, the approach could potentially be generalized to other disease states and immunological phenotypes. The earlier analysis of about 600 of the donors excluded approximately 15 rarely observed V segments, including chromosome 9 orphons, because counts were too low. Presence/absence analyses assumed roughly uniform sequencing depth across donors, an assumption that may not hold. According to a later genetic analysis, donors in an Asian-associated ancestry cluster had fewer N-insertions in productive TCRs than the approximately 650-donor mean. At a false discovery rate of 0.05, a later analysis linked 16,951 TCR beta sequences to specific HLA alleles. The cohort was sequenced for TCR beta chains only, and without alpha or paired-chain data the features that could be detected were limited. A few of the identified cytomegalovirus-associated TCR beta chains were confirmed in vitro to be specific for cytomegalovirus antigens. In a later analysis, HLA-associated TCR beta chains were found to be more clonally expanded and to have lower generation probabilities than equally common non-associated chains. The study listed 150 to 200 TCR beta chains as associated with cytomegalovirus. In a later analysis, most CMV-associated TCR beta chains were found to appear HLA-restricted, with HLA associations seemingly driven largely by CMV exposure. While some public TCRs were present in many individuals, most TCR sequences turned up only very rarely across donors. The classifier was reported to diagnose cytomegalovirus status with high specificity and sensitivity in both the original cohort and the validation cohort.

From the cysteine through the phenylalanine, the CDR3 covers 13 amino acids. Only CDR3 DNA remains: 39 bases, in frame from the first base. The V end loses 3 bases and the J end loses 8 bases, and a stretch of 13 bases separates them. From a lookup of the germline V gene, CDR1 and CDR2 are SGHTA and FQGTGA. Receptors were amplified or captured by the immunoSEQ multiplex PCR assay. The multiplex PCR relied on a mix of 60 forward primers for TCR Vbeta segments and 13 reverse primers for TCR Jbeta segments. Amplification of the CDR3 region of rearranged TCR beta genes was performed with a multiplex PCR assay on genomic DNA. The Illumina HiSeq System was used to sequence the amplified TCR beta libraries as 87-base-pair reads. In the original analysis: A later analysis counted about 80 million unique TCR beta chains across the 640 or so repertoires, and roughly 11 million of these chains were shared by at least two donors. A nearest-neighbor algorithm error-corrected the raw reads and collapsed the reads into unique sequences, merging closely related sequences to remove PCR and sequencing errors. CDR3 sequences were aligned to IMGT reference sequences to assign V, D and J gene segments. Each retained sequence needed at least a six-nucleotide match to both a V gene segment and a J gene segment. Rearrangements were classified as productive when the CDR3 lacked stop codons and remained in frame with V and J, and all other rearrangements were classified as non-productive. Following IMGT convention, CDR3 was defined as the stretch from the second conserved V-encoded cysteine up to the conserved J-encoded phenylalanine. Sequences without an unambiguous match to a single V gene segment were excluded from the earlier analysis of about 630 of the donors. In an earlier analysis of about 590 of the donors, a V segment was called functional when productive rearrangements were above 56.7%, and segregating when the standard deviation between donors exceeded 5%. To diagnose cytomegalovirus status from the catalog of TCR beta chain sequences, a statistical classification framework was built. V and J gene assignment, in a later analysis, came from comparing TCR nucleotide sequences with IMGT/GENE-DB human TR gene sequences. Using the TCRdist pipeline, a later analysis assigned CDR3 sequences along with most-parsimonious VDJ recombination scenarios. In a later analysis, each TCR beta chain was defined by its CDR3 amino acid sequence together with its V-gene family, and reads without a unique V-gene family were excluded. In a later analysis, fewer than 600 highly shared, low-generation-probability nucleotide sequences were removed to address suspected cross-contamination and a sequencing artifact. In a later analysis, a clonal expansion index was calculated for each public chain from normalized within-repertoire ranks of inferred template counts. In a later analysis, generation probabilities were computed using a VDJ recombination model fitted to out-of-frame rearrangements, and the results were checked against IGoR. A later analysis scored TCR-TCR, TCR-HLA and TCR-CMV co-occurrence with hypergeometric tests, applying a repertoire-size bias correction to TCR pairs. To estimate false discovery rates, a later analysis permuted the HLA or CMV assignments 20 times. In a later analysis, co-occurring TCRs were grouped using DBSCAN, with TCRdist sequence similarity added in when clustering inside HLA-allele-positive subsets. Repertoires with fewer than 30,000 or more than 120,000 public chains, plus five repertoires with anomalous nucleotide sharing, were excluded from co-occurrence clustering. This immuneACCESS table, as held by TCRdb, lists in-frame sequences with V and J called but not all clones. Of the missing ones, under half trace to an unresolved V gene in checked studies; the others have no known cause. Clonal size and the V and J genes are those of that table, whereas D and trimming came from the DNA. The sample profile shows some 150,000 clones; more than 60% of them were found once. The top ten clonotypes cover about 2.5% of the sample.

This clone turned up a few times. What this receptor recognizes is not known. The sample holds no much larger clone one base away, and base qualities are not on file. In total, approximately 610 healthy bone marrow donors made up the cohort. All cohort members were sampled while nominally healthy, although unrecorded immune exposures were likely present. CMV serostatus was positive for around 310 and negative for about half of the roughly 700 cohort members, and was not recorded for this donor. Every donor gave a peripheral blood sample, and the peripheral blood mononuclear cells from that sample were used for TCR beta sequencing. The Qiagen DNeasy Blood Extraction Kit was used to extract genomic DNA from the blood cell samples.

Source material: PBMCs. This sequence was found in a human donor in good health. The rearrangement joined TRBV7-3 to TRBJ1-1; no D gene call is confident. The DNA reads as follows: TGTGCCAGCAGCTTCAGAAGAGGAACCGAAGCTTTCTTT. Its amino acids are CASSFRRGTEAFF.